This T cell receptor beta chain was sequenced in a study of T cell responses to AZD1222 COVID-19 vaccine. Findings of the study overall: A reported finding is that nearly half of spike-specific TCRs target unmutated variant regions. Among AZD1222 vaccinees, only six were seropositive at baseline.

This CDR3 has 13 amino acids. Trimming shortened V by 6 bases and J by 9 bases, and 15 bases separated the two germline ends. Only in-frame clones appear in the TCRdb table, and some are missing; sequencing was by immunoSEQ multiplex PCR. The table includes under 150,000 clones, 80% to 85% detected once. Comments on this clone: Its antigen is unknown.

This clonotype originated in an adult in good health. Sample: peripheral blood, taken on day 0 of MenACWY control vaccination. The rearrangement links TRBV12-3 or TRBV12-4 to TRBJ1-5; weak D call: TRBD1 (5 bases). CDR3 amino acids: CASRRGDVGPQHF. The CDR3 region has the DNA TGTGCCAGCAGGAGAGGGGACGTCGGGCCCCAGCATTTT.